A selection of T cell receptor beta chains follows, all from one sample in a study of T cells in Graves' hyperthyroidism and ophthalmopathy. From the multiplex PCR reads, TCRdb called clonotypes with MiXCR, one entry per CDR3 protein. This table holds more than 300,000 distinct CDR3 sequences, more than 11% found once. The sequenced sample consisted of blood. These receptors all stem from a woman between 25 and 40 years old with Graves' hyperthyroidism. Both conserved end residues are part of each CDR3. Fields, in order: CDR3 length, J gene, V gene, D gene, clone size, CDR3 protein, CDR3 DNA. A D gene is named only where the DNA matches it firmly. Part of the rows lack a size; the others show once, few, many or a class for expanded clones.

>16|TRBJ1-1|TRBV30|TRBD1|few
CAWSKDRVNAGTEAFF
TGTGCCTGGAGTAAGGACAGGGTGAATGCCGGCACTGAAGCTTTCTTT
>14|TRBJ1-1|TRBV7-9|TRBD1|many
CASRSGTGNTEAFF
TGTGCCAGCAGGTCGGGGACAGGAAACACTGAAGCTTTCTTT
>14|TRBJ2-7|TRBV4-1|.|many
CASSYRDGFYEQYF
TGCGCCAGCAGCTACCGGGACGGATTCTACGAGCAGTACTTC
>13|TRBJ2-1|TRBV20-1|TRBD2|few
CSALAGGVNEQFF
TGCAGTGCCCTAGCGGGAGGGGTAAATGAGCAGTTCTTC
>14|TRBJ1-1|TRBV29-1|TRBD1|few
CSVAPSTGRGTAFF
TGCAGCGTTGCCCCCTCGACAGGGAGGGGAACAGCTTTCTTT
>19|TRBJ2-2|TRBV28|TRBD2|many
CASSGGGRALFANTGELFF
TGTGCCAGCAGTGGCGGCGGGAGGGCCCTGTTCGCGAACACCGGGGAGCTGTTTTTT
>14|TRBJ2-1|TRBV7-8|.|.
CASSSGRDLNEQFF
TGTGCCAGCAGCTCAGGCCGGGACTTAAATGAGCAGTTCTTC
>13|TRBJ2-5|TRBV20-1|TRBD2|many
CSATEAGSRAQYF
TGCAGTGCAACAGAAGCGGGGTCGCGGGCCCAGTACTTC
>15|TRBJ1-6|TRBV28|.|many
CASRGGNWVGSPLHF
TGTGCCAGCAGGGGGGGCAACTGGGTTGGATCACCCCTCCACTTT
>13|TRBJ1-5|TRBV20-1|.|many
CSARAVWDQPQHF
TGCAGTGCTAGAGCGGTATGGGACCAGCCCCAGCATTTT
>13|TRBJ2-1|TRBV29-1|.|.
CSVDPTWTGEQFF
TGCAGCGTTGATCCTACCTGGACGGGTGAGCAGTTCTTC
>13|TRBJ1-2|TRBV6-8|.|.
CASSGTGFYGYTF
TGTGCCAGCAGTGGGACCGGCTTCTATGGCTACACCTTC
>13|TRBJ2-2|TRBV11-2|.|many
CASSLGQIGELFF
TGTGCCAGCAGCTTAGGACAGATCGGGGAGCTGTTTTTT
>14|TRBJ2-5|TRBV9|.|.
CASSVGGITGTQYF
TGTGCCAGCAGCGTAGGGGGAATAACAGGGACCCAGTACTTC
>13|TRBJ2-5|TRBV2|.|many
CARGGPEGETQYF
TGTGCCAGGGGTGGACCCGAGGGCGAGACCCAGTACTTC
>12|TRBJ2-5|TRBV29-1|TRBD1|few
CSSRTGQETQYF
TGCAGCTCACGGACAGGGCAAGAGACCCAGTACTTC
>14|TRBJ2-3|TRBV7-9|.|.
CASSLSGAGDTQYF
TGTGCCAGCAGCTTATCAGGGGCCGGGGATACGCAGTATTTT
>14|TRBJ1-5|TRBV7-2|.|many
CASSLGQDNQPQHF
TGTGCCAGCAGCTTGGGACAAGACAATCAGCCCCAGCATTTT
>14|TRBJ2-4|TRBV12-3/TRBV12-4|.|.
CASSPLGAKNIQYF
TGTGCCAGCAGTCCACTAGGAGCCAAAAACATTCAGTACTTC
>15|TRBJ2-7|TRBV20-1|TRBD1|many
CSARDGRDRGYEQYF
TGCAGTGCTAGAGACGGCCGGGACAGAGGCTACGAGCAGTACTTC
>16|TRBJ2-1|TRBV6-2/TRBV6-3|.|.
CASSKLRGRSYNEQSF
TGTGCCAGCAGTAAACTTCGGGGTCGCTCCTACAATGAGCAGTCCTTC
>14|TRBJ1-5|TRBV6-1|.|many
CASSYRGGDQPQHF
TGTGCCAGCAGTTACCGGGGGGGAGATCAGCCCCAGCATTTT
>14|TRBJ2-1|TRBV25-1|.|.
CASSDAGKHNEQFF
TGTGCCAGCAGTGACGCAGGCAAGCACAATGAGCAGTTCTTC
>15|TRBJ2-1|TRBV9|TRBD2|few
CASSPGGTSSNEQFF
TGTGCCAGCAGCCCAGGGGGGACTAGCAGCAATGAGCAGTTCTTC
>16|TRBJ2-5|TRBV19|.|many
CASSIRTYREVETQYF
TGTGCCAGTAGTATCCGAACTTACAGGGAGGTGGAGACCCAGTACTTC
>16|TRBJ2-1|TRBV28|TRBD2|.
CASSPLTSGFGNEQFF
TGTGCCAGCAGTCCGCTGACTAGCGGGTTTGGTAATGAGCAGTTCTTC
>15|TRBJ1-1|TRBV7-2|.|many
CASSLDSRPNTEAFF
TGTGCCAGCAGCTTAGATTCCAGACCCAACACTGAAGCTTTCTTT